One sample yielded the 32 T cell receptor beta chains listed below, sequenced in a study of identical twins (dated by TCRdb to 2016 to 2017). Library construction relied on 5' RACE. The run used an Illumina HiSeq 2000. TCRdb reprocessed the public reads (quality trimming at Q25 with fastp, clone calling with MiXCR) and kept in-frame beta chains. One record per CDR3 amino acid sequence lists the most common genes and DNA. Counted in this sample were about 240,000 distinct CDR3 sequences; roughly a tenth of them appeared once. The ten largest clones capture approximately 11% of the sample. Sequencing was performed on memory T cells sorted from blood. Reading the label with the study, this specimen's cell subset or site is: CD45RO+ enriched T cells. These receptors all come from a man aged 50 or older in good health.

This clonotype has ten or more counts. The V call is TRBV7-9, the J call TRBJ2-3; D not certain. The V and J ends lost 6 bases and 2 bases respectively, with 18 bases between them. Germline V gene data show CDR1 as SEHNR and CDR2 as FQNEAQ (reference sequence). CDR3 length: 16 amino acids. The CDR3 protein is CASRKLNPRNTDTQYF. The CDR3 DNA follows: TGTGCCAGCAGGAAACTCAATCCTCGGAACACAGATACGCAGTATTTT.

This clonotype qualifies as medium-sized. The chain uses TRBV3-1 and TRBJ2-7, with no clear D. The CDR3 is 15 amino acids. Trimming removed 5 bases from V and 3 bases from J, with 17 bases in between. Germline CDR1 LGHDT, CDR2 YNNKEL (reference sequence). This CDR3 is CASSDTFRANYEQYF. CDR3 coding DNA: TGTGCCAGCAGCGATACTTTTAGGGCCAACTACGAGCAGTACTTC.

This clonotype came up many times. The chain recombines TRBV5-1 with TRBJ2-7; possible D gene TRBD1, 5 bases. The V end lost 3 bases, the J end lost 2 bases, and 12 bases lay between the germline ends. Germline CDR1 is SGHRS and CDR2 is YFSETQ. This CDR3 contains 14 residues. The CDR3 DNA sequence: TGCGCCAGCAGCTACAGCGACAGTCCCTACGAGCAGTACTTC. Protein product: CASSYSDSPYEQYF. Based on the CDR3 plus reference TRBV5-1 and TRBJ2-7, the full variable domain is KAGVTQTPRYLIKTRGQQVTLSCSPISGHRSVSWYQQTPGQGLQFLFEYFSETQRNKGNFPGRFSGRQFSNSRSEMNVSTLELGDSALYLCASSYSDSPYEQYFGPGTRLTVT.

This clonotype was picked up many times. This chain uses TRBV20-1 with TRBJ2-3, with D unresolved. This CDR3 is 16 amino acids long. Germline-derived CDR1 and CDR2 are DFQATT and SNEGSKA (reference sequence). V lost 5 bases and J 4 bases, leaving 22 bases between the germline ends. The CDR3 bases are TGCAGTGCTGGCCCCTTTACCGAAACTTTATCAGATACGCAGTATTTT. It is translated as CSAGPFTETLSDTQYF.

The CDR3 nucleotides read TGTGCCAGCAGTCCCTACTTTACAGGGAACACTGAAGCTTTCTTT. Translated, it gives CASSPYFTGNTEAFF. The chain uses TRBV28 and TRBJ1-1, with D perhaps matching TRBD1 (5 bases). This CDR3 spans 15 amino acids. V lost 5 bases and J lost 1, with 14 bases in between. CDR1 and CDR2 from the germline V gene are MDHEN and SYDVKM.

The chain's CDR3 is CASSLIGRVRTGELFF. DNA of the CDR3: TGCGCCAGCAGCTTGATCGGCAGGGTCCGAACCGGGGAGCTGTTTTTT. The chain couples TRBV5-1 to TRBJ2-2; maybe TRBD1 (5 bases). V lost 1 base, J lost 5 bases, and 15 bases lay in between. This CDR3 has 16 residues. CDR1 is SGHRS and CDR2 is YFSETQ in the germline V gene. Supplemented by reference TRBV5-1 and TRBJ2-2, the full variable domain reads KAGVTQTPRYLIKTRGQQVTLSCSPISGHRSVSWYQQTPGQGLQFLFEYFSETQRNKGNFPGRFSGRQFSNSRSEMNVSTLELGDSALYLCASSLIGRVRTGELFFGEGSRLTVL.

This clonotype was counted a few times. This chain uses TRBV27 with TRBJ2-1; the match to TRBD2 covers 9 bases. CDR1 is MNHEY, CDR2 SMNVEV, per germline (reference sequence). Losses at the gene ends were 3 bases for V and 4 bases for J; bases not matched to a gene: 10. This CDR3 contains 17 residues. DNA for the CDR3: TGTGCCAGCAGTTTTCTCGGAGCGGGAGGAAATTACAATGAGCAGTTCTTC. Translating it yields CASSFLGAGGNYNEQFF.

This clonotype was observed at least ten times. The chain employs TRBV5-1 and TRBJ2-3; 14 positions match TRBD2. V lost 4 bases to trimming and J lost 4 bases; unmatched junction nucleotides: 5. This CDR3 is built from 16 residues. Germline V gene sequence: CDR1 SGHRS, CDR2 YFSETQ. The CDR3 sequence: CASSEGLAGVADTQYF. The CDR3 coding sequence is TGCGCCAGCAGCGAGGGACTAGCGGGAGTCGCAGATACGCAGTATTTT.

Ten or more counts support this clonotype. V is TRBV14 and J is TRBJ1-2; no firm D call. Trimming shortened V by 1 base and J by 7 bases, and 10 bases separated the two germline ends. The CDR3 totals 13 residues. The germline V gene encodes CDR1 SGHDN and CDR2 FVKESK. CDR3 DNA sequence: TGTGCCAGCAGCCAAGTCCCGTTGGGTGGCTACACCTTC. This gives the protein CASSQVPLGGYTF.

The chain uses TRBV7-2 and TRBJ2-3; 16 nucleotides match TRBD2. Germline CDR1 and CDR2: SGHTA and FQGNSA. V was pared by 4 bases and J by 8 bases, with 6 bases of the junction left unmatched. The CDR3 extends over 16 amino acids. The CDR3 DNA is TGTGCCAGCAGCTCCGGGACTAGCGGGAGGGGTGGTACGCAGTATTTT. Amino acids: CASSSGTSGRGGTQYF. The full variable domain, its missing parts supplied by reference TRBV7-2 and TRBJ2-3, is GAGVSQSPSNKVTEKGKDVELRCDPISGHTALYWYRQSLGQGLEFLIYFQGNSAPDKSGLPSDRFSAERTGGSVSTLTIQRTQQEDSAVYLCASSSGTSGRGGTQYFGPGTRLTVL.

This clonotype was picked up many times. The CDR3 region is CASSDVAGTQYF. CDR3 nucleotides: TGTGCCAGCAGTGACGTGGCGGGTACGCAGTATTTT. This rearrangement joins TRBV25-1 to TRBJ2-3, with D maybe TRBD2 (5 bases). Germline values: CDR1 MGHDK, CDR2 SYGVNS. V lost 3 bases and J lost 8, with 9 bases in between. The CDR3 is 12 amino acids.

This clonotype was found a few times. The V and J genes are TRBV5-1 and TRBJ1-2; D perhaps matches TRBD1 (6 bases). Trimming took 3 bases from V and 5 from J, leaving 23 bases between them. CDR3 length: 17 amino acids. The V gene's germline CDR1 is SGHRS and CDR2 YFSETQ. CDR3 bases: TGCGCCAGCAGCTCCAGGAGGGGGTCAACCCCACGGTATGGCTACACCTTC. Protein product: CASSSRRGSTPRYGYTF.

This clonotype was seen ten or more times. The CDR3 here is CSVGQGANTEAFF. DNA of the CDR3: TGCAGCGTTGGGCAGGGAGCGAACACTGAAGCTTTCTTT. This rearrangement joins TRBV29-1 to TRBJ1-1, with D possibly being TRBD1 (5 bases). V was pared by 4 bases and J by 1 base, with 10 bases between. The CDR3 runs to 13 residues. Germline V gene sequence: CDR1 SQVTM, CDR2 ANQGSEA.

At least ten counts were recorded for this clonotype. This sequence joins TRBV5-1 and TRBJ1-4; D possibly corresponds to TRBD1 (5 bases). This CDR3 is built from 15 residues. Germline V gene sequence: CDR1 SGHRS, CDR2 YFSETQ. Trimming took off 0 bases at V and 3 bases at J, with 9 bases between the two ends. Written as DNA, the CDR3 is TGCGCCAGCAGCTTGGACGGGACTCCTAATGAAAAACTGTTTTTT. Protein sequence: CASSLDGTPNEKLFF.

The rearrangement links TRBV12-3 or TRBV12-4 to TRBJ2-1; D is perhaps TRBD2 (6 bases). Between the trimmed V and J ends, which lost 8 bases and 8 bases, there was a span of 19 bases. The CDR3 is made up of 14 amino acids. CDR3 bases: TGTGCCAGCCGGTCTGCCGGGGGTTACTATGAGCAGTTCTTC. Translated, it gives CASRSAGGYYEQFF.

This clonotype has a count of ten or more. The rearrangement joins TRBV4-2 to TRBJ2-3, with 7 bases aligning to TRBD2. The CDR3 has 15 residues. Germline loops: CDR1 LGHNA, CDR2 YNFKEQ. V lost 1 base and J lost 5; bases outside the gene matches: 6. For the CDR3, the DNA is TGTGCCAGCAGCCAAGGCGGGAGAGGAATAGATACGCAGTATTTT. Protein: CASSQGGRGIDTQYF.

This clonotype was counted between two and nine times. The chain carries TRBV7-9 and TRBJ2-3, with TRBD2 matching 13 bases. The CDR3 length is 17 residues. The V segment lost 7 bases and the J segment 4 bases; nucleotides outside the gene matches: 11. CDR1 SEHNR and CDR2 FQNEAQ come from the germline V gene (reference sequence). CDR3 sequence: CASTSRWTSGGADTQYF. The CDR3 region has the DNA TGTGCCAGCACCTCTAGGTGGACTAGCGGGGGCGCAGATACGCAGTATTTT.

Concerning this clonotype itself: A much larger clone is a single base away; this may be a read error. The J gene is TRBJ2-5, the V gene TRBV10-3, with D possibly being TRBD2 (5 bases). Trimming took off 4 bases at V and 7 bases at J, with 7 bases between the two ends. The CDR3 runs to 11 residues. Germline V gene data show CDR1 as ENHRY and CDR2 as SYGVKD. This CDR3 reads CAISAGGTQYF. As DNA, the CDR3 is TGTGCCATCAGTGCTGGAGGGACCCAGTACTTC.

This clonotype was seen repeatedly, ten times or more. The chain employs TRBV20-1 and TRBJ2-5; D may be TRBD2 (6 bases). Germline CDR1 is DFQATT and CDR2 is SNEGSKA (reference sequence). The CDR3 is 12 amino acids. Trimming cost V 3 bases and J 1 base, with 6 bases left between them. The CDR3 DNA sequence: TGCAGTGCTAGGACTAGCCAAGAGACCCAGTACTTC. Translation: CSARTSQETQYF.

The chain is built from TRBV7-2 and TRBJ2-1; D unclear. CDR3 length: 15 residues. The V gene's germline CDR1 is SGHTA and CDR2 FQGNSA. Trimming left V 1 base short and J 5 bases short, with 12 bases between. CDR3 protein: CASSLGANPNNEQFF. In nucleotides, the CDR3 is TGTGCCAGCAGCTTAGGCGCAAACCCGAACAATGAGCAGTTCTTC.

This clonotype was seen many times. This chain connects TRBV7-6 to TRBJ2-1; D possibly corresponds to TRBD2 (7 bases). V lost 1 base and J lost 9, with 13 bases in between. CDR1 and CDR2 from the germline V gene are SGHVS and FNYEAQ. This CDR3 contains 14 residues. The CDR3 bases are TGTGCCAGCAGCTTAGGGGTAGGGGGGGCTGAGCAGTTCTTC. It translates to CASSLGVGGAEQFF.

The chain links TRBV5-5 to TRBJ2-7, with 14 bases aligning to TRBD2. Germline-derived CDR1 and CDR2 are SGHKS and YYEKEE (reference sequence). The CDR3 sequence is 17 residues long. V was pared by 3 bases and J by 7 bases, with 12 bases of the junction left unmatched. CDR3 residues: CASSSRRLAGGLNEQYF. Here the CDR3 DNA reads TGTGCCAGCAGCTCGAGAAGACTAGCGGGGGGGCTTAATGAGCAGTACTTC.

The chain is built from TRBV6-1 and TRBJ2-2; 9 nucleotides agree with TRBD1. V trimming: 6 bases; J trimming: 5 bases; junction bases outside the gene matches: 10. The germline V gene has CDR1 MNHNS and CDR2 SASEGT. The CDR3 is 16 amino acids. DNA of the CDR3: TGTGCCAGCAGCCCCACGACAGGGGGGTTAACCGGGGAGCTGTTTTTT. Residues: CASSPTTGGLTGELFF.

This clonotype was detected ten times or more. The chain carries TRBV5-6 and TRBJ2-1; D uncertain. The CDR3 totals 17 residues. Between the trimmed V and J ends, which lost 3 bases and 3 bases, there was a span of 19 bases. Germline-derived CDR1 and CDR2 are SGHDT and YYEEEE. CDR3 loop: CASSSLTLPHIYNEQFF. The CDR3 coding sequence is TGTGCCAGCAGCTCCCTAACCCTACCGCATATCTACAATGAGCAGTTCTTC.

This clonotype was detected many times. As DNA, the CDR3 is TGTGCCAGCAAAAAGGGACTCCTGCAAGATACGCAGTATTTT. This gives the protein CASKKGLLQDTQYF. The chain links TRBV7-8 to TRBJ2-3; weak D call: TRBD2 (6 bases). The V gene lost 7 bases and the J gene lost 5 bases, with 16 bases spanning the gap. CDR1 is SGHVS and CDR2 is FQNEAQ in the germline V gene. The CDR3 is made up of 14 amino acids.

This chain connects TRBV20-1 to TRBJ2-7, with 9 positions matching TRBD1. CDR1 is DFQATT and CDR2 is SNEGSKA in the germline V gene (reference sequence). This CDR3 contains 15 residues. The junction had 12 bases not matched to a gene; V was cut back by 4 bases and J by 5 bases. In nucleotides, the CDR3 is TGCAGTGCTACTACCCCTGACAGGGGGATAGACGAGCAGTACTTC. Its translation is CSATTPDRGIDEQYF.

The rearrangement uses TRBV12-3 or TRBV12-4 and TRBJ1-1; 8 bases map to TRBD1. This CDR3 contains 14 residues. J lost 5 bases, V lost 5 bases, and 7 bases had no gene match. This chain's CDR3 is CASSTGQVGTEAFF. In DNA, the CDR3 is TGTGCCAGCAGTACGGGACAGGTGGGAACTGAAGCTTTCTTT.

The sample holds a few counts of this clonotype. The V call is TRBV4-3, the J call TRBJ2-1; TRBD2 agrees at 12 bases. The CDR3 contains 15 residues. The ends lost 3 bases at V and 9 bases at J; junction bases unmatched: 6. Germline CDR1 is LGHNA and CDR2 is YSLEER. CDR3 DNA sequence: TGCGCCAGCAGCCACGAGACTAGCGGGAGAGGTGAGCAGTTCTTC. This sequence encodes CASSHETSGRGEQFF.

This clonotype has ten or more counts. This chain uses TRBV5-5 with TRBJ2-4, with D possibly matching TRBD2 (5 bases). The CDR3 spans 16 residues. V was trimmed by 0 bases and J by 1 base, leaving 11 bases between them. Germline V gene data show CDR1 as SGHKS and CDR2 as YYEKEE (reference sequence). CDR3 coding DNA: TGTGCCAGCAGCTTGGCGGGGAACCGGGCCAAAAACATTCAGTACTTC. Amino acids: CASSLAGNRAKNIQYF.

J is TRBJ1-2 and V is TRBV5-6, with D tentatively TRBD1 (6 bases). V was pared by 5 bases and J by 7 bases, with 18 bases between. The CDR3 covers 14 residues. Germline V gene sequence: CDR1 SGHDT, CDR2 YYEEEE. The CDR3 bases are TGTGCCAGCAGAACAAACAGGGTACGTTTTGGCTACACCTTC. This codes for CASRTNRVRFGYTF. Complete variable domain (other parts from reference TRBV5-6 and TRBJ1-2): DAGVTQSPTHLIKTRGQQVTLRCSPKSGHDTVSWYQQALGQGPQFIFQYYEEEERQRGNFPDRFSGHQFPNYSSELNVNALLLGDSALYLCASRTNRVRFGYTFGSGTRLTVV.

The chain is built from TRBV27 and TRBJ1-4; no clear D gene. CDR1 is MNHEY and CDR2 is SMNVEV in the germline V gene (reference sequence). The germline V and J ends were trimmed by 3 bases and 3 bases, with 11 bases remaining between them. This CDR3 region has 15 residues. The CDR3 bases are TGTGCCAGCAGTTTTATGGGCCAATCTAATGAAAAACTGTTTTTT. Its protein is CASSFMGQSNEKLFF.

The chain combines TRBV7-6 with TRBJ2-5; D is unresolved. The ends were cut back, 5 bases at V and 5 bases at J, with 12 bases in the middle. The germline V gene has CDR1 SGHVS and CDR2 FNYEAQ. The CDR3 loop spans 13 amino acids. The CDR3 sequence is CASSQSGLETQYF. The DNA of the CDR3 is TGTGCCAGCAGCCAGTCCGGGTTGGAGACCCAGTACTTC.